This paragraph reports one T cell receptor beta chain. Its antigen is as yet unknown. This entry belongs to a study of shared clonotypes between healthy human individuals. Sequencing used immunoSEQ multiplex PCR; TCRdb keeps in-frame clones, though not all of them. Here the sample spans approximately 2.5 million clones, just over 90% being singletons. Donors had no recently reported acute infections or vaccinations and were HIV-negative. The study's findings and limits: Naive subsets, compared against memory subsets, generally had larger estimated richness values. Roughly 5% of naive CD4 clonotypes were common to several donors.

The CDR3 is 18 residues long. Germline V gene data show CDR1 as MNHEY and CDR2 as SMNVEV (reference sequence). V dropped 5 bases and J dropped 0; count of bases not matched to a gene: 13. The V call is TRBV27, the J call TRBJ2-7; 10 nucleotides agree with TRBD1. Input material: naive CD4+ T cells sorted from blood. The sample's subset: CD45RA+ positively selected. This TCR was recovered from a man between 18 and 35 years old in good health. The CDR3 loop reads CASSPSQVRQGASYEQYF. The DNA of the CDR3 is TGTGCCAGCAGTCCTTCCCAGGTTAGACAGGGGGCCTCCTACGAGCAGTACTTC.